The entry below describes one T cell receptor beta chain. Per the germline V gene, CDR1 is SGHTA and CDR2 is FQGNSA. Unmatched junction bases numbered 5, after V lost 0 bases and J lost 6 bases. The CDR3 runs 16 residues. Membership in each cohort depended on participant-reported clinical history. Exposed enrollees encountered a COVID-19 case at some point within 2 weeks before study entry. Under the authors' procedure: The authors estimated nucleated cell counts from reference gene primer amplification. The repertoire was sequenced with immunoSEQ multiplex PCR; TCRdb's copy has only in-frame clones and lacks some. For V, J and clone size, that table is used; D and trimming come from the DNA. The data hold about 220,000 clones, with under 90% observed a single time. This sample is part of a study of blood T cell repertoires in COVID-19.

The chain links TRBV7-2 to TRBJ2-1; TRBD1 aligns across 10 bases. Sequenced: PBMCs or T cells enriched from blood (not recorded which). The receptor was isolated from a woman aged 50 to 60 who had been exposed to COVID-19. This CDR3 reads CASSLAGTGVINEQFF. CDR3 DNA: TGTGCCAGCAGCTTAGCCGGGACAGGGGTGATCAATGAGCAGTTCTTC.